Shown below are 10 T cell receptor beta chains from a single sample sequenced in a study of regulatory T cells in long-lasting Graves disease. As to time point: newly diagnosed GD, antithyroid drugs for less than 3 months. Making the TCR library involved RNA that had been extracted from PBMCs. Arm-PCR of CDR3 regions and iRepertoire HTBI primers were the basis on which TCR beta libraries were built. TCRdb analysed the multiplex PCR reads with MiXCR anew, one entry per CDR3 protein. This sample yields over 200,000 distinct CDR3 sequences, of which approximately 16% are seen a single time; 22% belongs to the top ten. Sequencing was performed on peripheral blood mononuclear cells (PBMCs), taken at new diagnosis, from a patient treated with antithyroid drugs. These receptors were obtained from a female donor with Graves disease.

The chain is built from TRBV20-1 and TRBJ2-7; D gene ambiguous. The CDR3 sequence is 13 residues long. V was clipped by 6 bases and J by 2 bases, with 14 bases between them. From germline, CDR1 is DFQATT and CDR2 SNEGSKA (reference sequence). The CDR3 spells CSAMLRSTYEQYF. The DNA of the CDR3 is TGCAGTGCGATGTTGCGATCGACCTACGAGCAGTACTTC.

V is TRBV7-6 and J is TRBJ2-2; D uncertain. The CDR3 totals 13 residues. The V gene's germline CDR1 is SGHVS and CDR2 FNYEAQ. Deletions cut 1 base from V and 5 bases from J, with 5 bases between. CDR3 sequence reads: CASSLETTGELFF. The CDR3 DNA reads as TGTGCCAGCAGCTTAGAAACGACCGGGGAGCTGTTTTTT. Using reference TRBV7-6 and TRBJ2-2 for the parts outside the CDR3, the full variable domain is GAGVSQSPRYKVTKRGQDVALRCDPISGHVSLYWYRQALGQGPEFLTYFNYEAQQDKSGLPNDRFSAERPEGSISTLTIQRTEQRDSAMYRCASSLETTGELFFGEGSRLTVL.

In its sample, this clonotype was seen once. The chain is built from TRBV12-3 or TRBV12-4 and TRBJ1-2, with 12 bases lining up with TRBD1. The trim removed 0 bases at V and 0 bases at J, leaving 8 bases unmatched. The CDR3 contains 19 residues. CDR3 coding DNA: TGTGCCAGCAGTTTAGCTGGGACAGGGGGCGTCGGGGCTAACTATGGCTACACCTTC. Its protein product is CASSLAGTGGVGANYGYTF.

This sequence joins TRBV12-3 or TRBV12-4 and TRBJ2-7; 11 bases are shared with TRBD2. The V segment lost 3 bases and the J segment 0 bases; nucleotides outside the gene matches: 7. The CDR3 spans 17 residues. This CDR3 is CASSLGTSGISSYEQYF. The CDR3, as DNA: TGTGCCAGCAGTTTGGGGACTAGCGGCATTAGCTCCTACGAGCAGTACTTC.

This clonotype was seen ten or more times. J is TRBJ2-2 and V is TRBV5-8, with D maybe TRBD2 (6 bases). CDR1 is SGHTS, CDR2 YDEGEE, per germline. V lost 8 bases to trimming and J lost 4 bases, with 15 bases between them. The CDR3 extends over 14 amino acids. The CDR3 loop reads CARPVAGLTGELFF. CDR3 coding DNA: TGTGCCAGACCGGTGGCGGGACTCACCGGGGAGCTGTTTTTT.

Notes on this clonotype: This may be a read error: a much more frequent sequence differs by one nucleotide. This chain uses TRBV6-1 with TRBJ2-1; a possible D gene is TRBD2 (6 bases). CDR1 is MNHNS and CDR2 is SASEGT in the germline V gene. This CDR3 region has 19 residues. V was trimmed by 6 bases and J by 7 bases, leaving 31 bases between them. This CDR3 is CASRAGQVHRGSYANEQFF. DNA for the CDR3: TGTGCCAGCAGGGCAGGACAAGTCCACCGGGGGTCATACGCTAATGAGCAGTTCTTC.

Many counts were recorded for this clonotype. The genes are TRBV27 and TRBJ1-2; 8 positions agree with TRBD1. There are 14 residues in the CDR3. The germline V gene encodes CDR1 MNHEY and CDR2 SMNVEV (reference sequence). The junction had 13 bases not matched to a gene; V was cut back by 8 bases and J by 8 bases. The CDR3 sequence is CASGQGGSRYGYTF. In DNA, the CDR3 is TGTGCCAGCGGACAGGGCGGAAGTCGCTACGGCTACACCTTC.

This clonotype was recorded at least ten times. The chain is built from TRBV19 and TRBJ2-4; 8 nucleotides line up with TRBD2. V gave up 7 bases and J gave up 7 bases; unmatched junction bases: 6. This CDR3 is built from 13 residues. Germline V CDR1 and CDR2: LNHDA, SQIVND (reference sequence). The CDR3 protein is CASKAGGGNIQYF. The CDR3 coding sequence is TGTGCCAGTAAGGCGGGCGGGGGGAACATTCAGTACTTC.

The chain links TRBV13 to TRBJ1-2; D is unclear. V lost 4 bases and J lost 6, with 21 bases in between. The CDR3 contains 16 residues. Per the germline V gene, CDR1 is PRHDT and CDR2 is FYEKMQ (reference sequence). The CDR3: CASSSNDIHLGDGYTF. The DNA for the CDR3 is TGTGCCAGCAGCTCTAATGACATCCACCTAGGAGATGGCTACACCTTC. Complete variable domain (other parts from reference TRBV13 and TRBJ1-2): AAGVIQSPRHLIKEKRETATLKCYPIPRHDTVYWYQQGPGQDPQFLISFYEKMQSDKGSIPDRFSAQQFSDYHSELNMSSLELGDSALYFCASSSNDIHLGDGYTFGSGTRLTVV.

This clonotype occurred many times. This sequence joins TRBV29-1 and TRBJ2-7; D call uncertain. Germline loops: CDR1 SQVTM, CDR2 ANQGSEA. V was trimmed by 1 base and J by 6 bases, leaving 10 bases between them. The CDR3 loop spans 12 amino acids. The chain's CDR3 is CSVEGERAEQYF. The CDR3 DNA sequence: TGCAGCGTTGAAGGGGAAAGGGCCGAGCAGTACTTC.